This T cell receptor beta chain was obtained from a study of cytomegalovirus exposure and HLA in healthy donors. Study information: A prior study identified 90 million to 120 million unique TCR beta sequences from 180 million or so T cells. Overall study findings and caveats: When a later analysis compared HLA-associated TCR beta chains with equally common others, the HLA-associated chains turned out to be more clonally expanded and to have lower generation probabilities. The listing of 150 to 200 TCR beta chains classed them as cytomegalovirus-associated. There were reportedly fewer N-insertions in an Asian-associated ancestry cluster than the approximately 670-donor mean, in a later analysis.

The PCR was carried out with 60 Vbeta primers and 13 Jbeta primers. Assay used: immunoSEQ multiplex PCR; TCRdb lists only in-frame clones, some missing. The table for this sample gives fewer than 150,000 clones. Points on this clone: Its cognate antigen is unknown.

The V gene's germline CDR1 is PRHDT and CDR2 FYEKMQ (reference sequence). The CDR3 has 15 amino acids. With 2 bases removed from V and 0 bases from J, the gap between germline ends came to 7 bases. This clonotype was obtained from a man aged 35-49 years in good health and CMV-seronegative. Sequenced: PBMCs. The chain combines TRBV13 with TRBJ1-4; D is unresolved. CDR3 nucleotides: TGTGCCAGCAGCTTATTCGGTGCAACTAATGAAAAACTGTTTTTT. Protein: CASSLFGATNEKLFF.